A selection of T cell receptor beta chains follows, all from one sample in a study of blood T cell repertoires in COVID-19. The method was immunoSEQ multiplex PCR; TCRdb's version includes in-frame clones alone and lacks a portion of them. This sample has roughly 73,000 clones, with 75% to 85% found just once. The specimen sequenced was peripheral blood. These receptors all stem from a woman in her 70s with acute or convalescent COVID-19. The conserved cysteine and the conserved F or W are not part of the CDR3 here. D genes are given only for firm matches.

TRBD1	TRBV19	TRBJ1-1	ASTPWTGGTEAF
TRBD1	TRBV3-1/TRBV3-2	TRBJ2-1	ASSQEIDRDRVSSIYDNEQF
TRBD2	TRBV30	TRBJ2-7	AWRVAGVDGHEQY
TRBD2	TRBV27	TRBJ2-7	ASRPTYWTSGSSYEQY
-	TRBV30	TRBJ1-2	AWRADSWHLGIT
-	TRBV20-1	TRBJ1-4	SASPAGGGRGEKLF
-	TRBV7-2	TRBJ2-1	ASSFGGTFYNEQF
TRBD1	TRBV28	TRBJ1-5	ASRAGGFGPQH
-	TRBV5-6	TRBJ1-1	ASSLAFGSAGNTEAF
-	TRBV28	TRBJ2-6	ASSLRSGANVLT
-	TRBV18	TRBJ1-2	ASSLGQSYGYT
TRBD1	TRBV4-1	TRBJ2-4	ASSQGPNRGPAKNIQY
-	TRBV6-2/TRBV6-3	TRBJ2-5	ASSSSGVPSETQY
-	TRBV10-3	TRBJ2-1	AISVPSSNLKGSYNEQF
-	TRBV2	TRBJ1-5	ASTATGHSNQPQH